The subject of this entry is one TCR beta chain. Trimming took off 3 bases at V and 6 bases at J, with 15 bases between the two ends. The CDR3 runs 15 residues. Germline assignment: CDR1 MNHEY and CDR2 SMNVEV (reference sequence). Some clones are missing from TCRdb's copy, which holds only in-frame ones; the method was immunoSEQ multiplex PCR. This sample has around 370,000 clones, with 90% found just once. This specimen comes from a study of blood T cell repertoires in COVID-19. Study as a whole: COVID-19 samples from acute and convalescent phases originated in the United States, Italy and Spain.

The TCR originated in a man between 18 and 35 years old with active or convalescent COVID-19. The chain combines TRBV27 with TRBJ1-5, with TRBD1 as a possible D gene (5 bases). Sequencing was carried out using peripheral blood. In DNA, the CDR3 is TGTGCCAGCAGTTTGGGGCCTACTGTGGGTCAGCCCCAGCATTTT. This translates into CASSLGPTVGQPQHF.